What follows is one TCR beta chain and its context. Its recognized antigen is unknown. No much larger clonotype is one base removed from it; base qualities were not supplied. Donors were healthy HIV-negative adults with no recently reported acute infections or vaccinations. Only Caucasian adults living in Nashville, Tennessee, USA were represented among the donors. CD4+ T cells were enriched by magnetic negative selection; naive cells were then positively selected on CD45RA, and the negative fraction formed the memory subset. Blood was collected by leukapheresis, and PBMCs were isolated by Ficoll-Histopaque density gradient centrifugation and then cryopreserved in liquid nitrogen vapor phase. Analytical flow cytometry was used to check the purity and quantity of every magnetically sorted T cell population. Genomic DNA was isolated from each sorted fraction and quantified by UV absorbance on a Nanodrop 2000c.

The data derive from a study of shared clonotypes between healthy human individuals (dated by TCRdb to about 2020). Background on the whole study: Two women and a few men aged 18 to 49 years were included in the cohort. Per donor, three plates each were used for CD4 naive and CD4 memory, two for CD8 naive, and one for CD8 memory. To estimate repertoire size and how much clonotypes are shared between individuals, the study performed deep sequencing of blood TCR repertoires from a few healthy adults. Different laboratories and diverse techniques were used to prepare libraries and sequence TCR repertoires, to increase sequencing depth and limit assay-specific biases. Per donor, leukapheresis produced somewhere between about 0.8 and 9.5 billion PBMCs.

Trimming takes 2 bases from V and 3 bases from J, and the germline ends sit 5 bases apart. For CDR1 and CDR2, the germline V gene (reference sequence) lists DFQATT and SNEGSKA. CDR3 length: 11 amino acids, cysteine to phenylalanine. Only the CDR3 part of the read is kept: 33 bases, read in frame from the first base. Overall study results and their limits: Across a few donors, around 5% of naive CD4, 3% to 3.5% of naive CD8, 2% to 2.5% of memory CD4, and 0.3% to 0.45% of memory CD8 clonotypes were shared. Estimated clonotype richness was generally larger for naive than for memory subsets. Rarefaction of sorted-subset datasets indicated incomplete sequencing despite the large sequencing depth. Compared with non-shared clonotypes, the clonotypes found in all four sorted-subset donors had higher generation probabilities. Sampling was restricted to blood, and TCR repertoires in tissues likely differ from the TCR repertoires found in blood. Based on pairwise subsampling, the degree of clonotype sharing among donors was expected to be affected by sequencing depth. Because the study included only a small number of donors, the genetic and exposure-history diversity represented was limited.

Using the deep immunoSEQ assay, multiplex PCR amplified TCR CDR3 regions from genomic DNA. For each cell subset, the extracted genomic DNA was distributed evenly across all wells of several immunoSEQ 96-well plates, and each plate served as one replicate. For sorted subsets, approximately 190 ng of genomic DNA, equivalent to around 29,000 T cell genomes, went into each replicate PCR. Purified libraries were quantified with a Qubit 3.0 fluorometer, sized on a Bioanalyzer 2100, and re-quantified with the KAPA Library Quantification kit. Each immunoSEQ 96-well plate was sequenced on its own single-read 150-cycle Illumina NextSeq 550 flow cell. As for the authors' bioinformatics: The immunoSEQ output contained only junctional sequences without quality scores, so filtering could not match that applied to full-length reads. Sequences were annotated with PyIR, a Python wrapper for IgBLAST v1.9, and V/J genes and CDR3 were assigned using IMGT germline references. Reads with weak V/J assignments (E-value above 1e-6), missing CDR3, stop codons, out-of-frame junctions, or ambiguous translated residues were removed. V3J clonotypes were defined as sequences sharing the same inferred V gene, J gene, and CDR3 amino acid sequence. The percentage overlap between two repertoires was calculated by dividing the number of shared unique clonotypes by the size of the smaller repertoire. Richness of each repertoire was evaluated using RTK rarefaction, the Chao1 estimator, and Recon v2.1 estimates of unobserved clonotypes. Generation probabilities were computed with OLGA for all TCRbeta clonotypes obtained by the gDNA method from several donors. What TCRdb holds here is the immuneACCESS table cut down to in-frame rearrangements. Part of the clones is not present; checked against another copy, under half of the missing clones reflect an unresolved V gene, and the others are unexplained. V, J and clone size are taken as reported in that table, and D and trimming were inferred from the DNA itself. This sample is represented by 950,000 to 1,300,000 clones; under 80% of them were singletons. The ten largest clones represent less than 1.5% of the sample.

The source is a man younger than 35 in good health. The rearrangement joined TRBV20-1 to TRBJ2-7; confidence is insufficient to name the D gene. The specimen was memory CD4+ T cells sorted from blood. In light of the paper, this sample's cell subset or site label describes: CD45RA-negative fraction. CDR3 loop: CSARPGYEQYF. DNA sequence: TGCAGTGCTAGACCGGGCTACGAGCAGTACTTC.